The 11 T cell receptor beta chains given below trace back to one sample, sequenced in a study of breast tumors, draining lymph nodes, adjacent tissues. TCRdb passed the multiplex PCR reads through MiXCR, listing each CDR3 protein once. The sample lists 290,000 or so distinct CDR3 sequences, 30% to 35% seen once, with 1.1% in the top ten. The lymph nodes were axillary draining lymph nodes from breast cancer patients. The sample consisted of axillary lymph node tissue. The source of these receptors is a female donor with breast cancer. Some clones in this sample may be carry-over from other donors' samples.

Points on this clonotype: Relative to the germline gene, one junction end is altered; a read error may explain this. This chain uses TRBV30 with TRBJ1-4; 7 positions match TRBD1. CDR1 GTSNPN and CDR2 SVGIG come from the germline V gene (reference sequence). The CDR3 totals 15 residues. The CDR3 protein is CAWSVGGLINEELFF. The CDR3, as DNA: TGTGCCTGGAGTGTAGGGGGCCTTATCAATGAAGAACTGTTTTTT.

The chain has TRBV2 and TRBJ2-3; TRBD1 matches 9 bases. CDR1 SNHLY and CDR2 FYNNEI come from the germline V gene. The CDR3 sequence is 16 residues long. The trim removed 5 bases at V and 3 bases at J, leaving 9 bases unmatched. CDR3 sequence (DNA): TGTGCCAGCAGTCAGTCTGGGGGGACAGGGACAGATACGCAGTATTTT. As protein: CASSQSGGTGTDTQYF.

This clonotype was found many times. V and J are TRBV12-3 or TRBV12-4 and TRBJ2-6; D call uncertain. This CDR3 is 13 amino acids long. Trimming removed 7 bases from V and 0 bases from J, with 4 bases in between. The CDR3 sequence is CASTNSGANVLTF. In DNA form, the CDR3 reads TGTGCCAGCACCAACTCTGGGGCCAACGTCCTGACTTTC.

At least ten counts were recorded for this clonotype. The chain carries TRBV19 and TRBJ2-7; weak D call: TRBD1 (5 bases). There are 16 residues in the CDR3. Trimming took 3 bases from V and 0 from J, leaving 15 bases between them. Germline lookup yields CDR1 LNHDA and CDR2 SQIVND (reference sequence). The CDR3 DNA is TGTGCCAGTAGTATCCGGGCAGGGTTCGACTCCTACGAGCAGTACTTC. Its protein product is CASSIRAGFDSYEQYF.

This rearrangement joins TRBV20-1 to TRBJ1-1, with a weak D call TRBD1 (5 bases). The CDR3 totals 13 residues. CDR1 is DFQATT, CDR2 SNEGSKA, per germline (reference sequence). With 5 bases removed from V and 4 bases from J, the gap between germline ends came to 14 bases. The CDR3 DNA reads TGCAGTGCTGCCCCCGGGACCGGCACTGAAGCTTTCTTT. It yields the protein CSAAPGTGTEAFF.

As concerns this clonotype: This sequence may be a read error, since a much larger clone differs from it by one base. V is TRBV11-2 and J is TRBJ2-7; possibly TRBD1 or TRBD2 for D (5 bases each). Germline CDR1 SGHAT, CDR2 FQNNGV. CDR3 size: 16 residues. V was trimmed by 2 bases and J by 3 bases, leaving 17 bases between them. As DNA, the CDR3 is TGTGCCAGCAGCTTAAGGTCGGGACCAGCCGTCTACGAGCAGTACTTC. Its translation: CASSLRSGPAVYEQYF.

With regard to this clonotype: This may arise from a read error, as a much more abundant clone is one base away. This chain joins TRBV19 and TRBJ1-2; no clear D gene. This CDR3 comprises 15 residues. Germline CDR1 LNHDA, CDR2 SQIVND (reference sequence). CDR3 bases: TGTGCCAGAAGTATTCCCTTTGGACGGATCTATGGCTACACCTTC. Encoded protein: CARSIPFGRIYGYTF.

At least ten counts were recorded for this clonotype. The gene calls are TRBV6-6 and TRBJ2-3; 10 positions agree with TRBD2. V lost 5 bases and J lost 0; bases outside the gene matches: 5. The germline V gene encodes CDR1 MNHNY and CDR2 SVGAGI (reference sequence). The CDR3 is 16 residues long. The CDR3 DNA is TGTGCCAGCAGTCTAGCGGGAGCAGATAGCACAGATACGCAGTATTTT. This translates into CASSLAGADSTDTQYF.

The chain combines TRBV2 with TRBJ2-6, with D possibly being TRBD1 or TRBD2 (5 bases each). The CDR3 extends over 15 amino acids. Trimming left V 2 bases short and J 4 bases short, with 9 bases between. Per the germline V gene, CDR1 is SNHLY and CDR2 is FYNNEI. The CDR3 sequence: CASSERGAGANVLTF. The DNA of the CDR3 is TGTGCCAGCAGTGAAAGGGGAGCGGGGGCCAACGTCCTGACTTTC.

The chain uses TRBV11-2 and TRBJ2-1; D is unresolved. Between the trimmed V and J ends, which lost 9 bases and 1 base, there was a span of 10 bases. This CDR3 is 13 amino acids long. The germline gives CDR1 SGHAT, CDR2 FQNNGV. CDR3 loop: CASSTGSYNEQFF. The DNA of the CDR3 is TGTGCCAGTAGCACCGGGTCCTACAATGAGCAGTTCTTC.

This clonotype came up many times. The CDR3 protein is CASWGQETQYF. The CDR3 nucleotides are TGTGCCAGCTGGGGCCAAGAGACCCAGTACTTC. The chain carries TRBV2 and TRBJ2-5; D gene uncertain. The CDR3 has 11 residues. V was cut by 8 bases and J by 1 base, with 5 bases left in between. The germline V gene has CDR1 SNHLY and CDR2 FYNNEI.